This T cell receptor beta chain was captured in a study of blood T cell repertoires in COVID-19. Overall study: Collection of acute and convalescent COVID-19 samples took place in the United States, Italy and Spain. PBMCs, B-cell-depleted T cells, or T cells provided the cDNA or gDNA that made up the material.

Methods used by the authors: Nucleated cell counts were estimated from reference gene primer amplification. Method: immunoSEQ multiplex PCR; TCRdb's copy keeps in-frame clones and lacks some. V and J calls and clone size are copied from that table; D and trimming were computed from the DNA. Of approximately 220,000 clones in the sample, around nine tenths were seen once. CDR1 is DFQATT, CDR2 SNEGSKA, per germline (reference sequence). The CDR3 runs to 11 residues. Trimming took off 7 bases at V and 0 bases at J, with 6 bases between the two ends. The receptor's source is a man in his 60s who had recovered from COVID-19. The chain combines TRBV20-1 with TRBJ2-5, with D tentatively TRBD2 (6 bases). Sequenced: peripheral blood. The CDR3 is CSGEDQETQYF. Here the CDR3 DNA reads TGCAGTGGGGAGGACCAAGAGACCCAGTACTTC.